This record concerns one TCR beta chain sequence. Since no conserved phenylalanine or tryptophan closes the CDR3, a read error is the likely cause. The limits of the CDR3 on the DNA are not certain, so only TCRdb's listed CDR3 is given. The CDR3 spans 13 amino acids, including both terminal residues. CDR1 and CDR2 (germline): SGHTA, FQGNSA. Only patients with CD8+CD57+ cell expansion on flow cytometry were chosen for sequencing. This sample stems from a study of CD8+CD57+ T cells in acquired aplastic anemia. Study information: Roughly 3 ug was the average amount of DNA from sorted CD4+ and CD8+ cells.

TCR beta VDJ and CDR3 profiles were obtained from a genomic DNA template. TCRdb re-called the reads through MiXCR, storing one row per CDR3 protein. The sample records 200,000 to 300,000 distinct CDR3 sequences, approximately 86% being singletons. The rearrangement uses TRBV7-2 and TRBJ2-3; the table's D call, TRBD1, was not checked against the DNA. The sequencing sample was made of sorted CD4+, CD8+, or CD8+CD57+ T cells (not recorded which) from PBMCs. This clonotype was obtained from a human donor with aplastic anemia. The CDR3 region is CASGAGGRDTENI.